A single sample gave rise to the 5 T cell receptor beta chains below, sequenced in a study of CD8 T cells in ankylosing spondylitis (dated by TCRdb to 2017 to 2019). The library relied on 5' RACE. Sequencing used an Illumina HiSeq 2500. TCRdb's own reprocessing of the public reads used fastp at Q25 and MiXCR and kept productive beta chains. One record per CDR3 amino acid sequence lists the most common genes and DNA. This sample holds 150,000 to 200,000 distinct CDR3 sequences; under 15% were observed only once. The ten largest clones take up 11% of the sample. Source material: blood, either unsorted or a sorted T cell fraction (not recorded which). The origin of the receptors is a female donor with ankylosing spondylitis or in good health (not recorded which).

The table lists this clonotype with many counts. This chain connects TRBV12-3 or TRBV12-4 to TRBJ2-2, with 12 nucleotides matching TRBD2. The V and J ends lost 6 bases and 7 bases, in that order; junction bases with no gene match: 6. CDR3 length: 15 amino acids. For the CDR3, the DNA is TGTGCCAGCAGCCGGACTAGCGGGAACGTCGGGGAGCTGTTTTTT. This encodes CASSRTSGNVGELFF.

This clonotype was seen more than once but under ten times. This chain joins TRBV3-1 and TRBJ1-3; 9 bases fit TRBD1. The CDR3 is 17 residues long. Germline CDR1 and CDR2: LGHDT and YNNKEL (reference sequence). J gave up 9 bases and V 6 bases, and 18 bases lay outside the gene matches. The CDR3 DNA sequence: TGTGCCAGCAGGCCTCCGGGACAGGGCGCCTCTCGGAGCACCATATATTTT. Translation: CASRPPGQGASRSTIYF.

This clonotype has more than one count but fewer than ten. The V and J genes are TRBV11-2 and TRBJ2-1, with 7 bases lining up with TRBD1. This CDR3 spans 13 amino acids. CDR1 and CDR2 (germline): SGHAT, FQNNGV. V lost 1 base to trimming and J lost 12 bases; unmatched junction nucleotides: 6. The CDR3 DNA reads TGTGCCAGCAGCTTAGGCCAAAGGGACAGGCAGTTCTTC. Amino acids: CASSLGQRDRQFF.

This clonotype was counted a few times. V is TRBV6-1 and J is TRBJ1-2, with 7 bases fitting TRBD1. CDR3 size: 15 residues. Trimming cost V 5 bases and J 4 bases; bases outside gene matches: 10. Germline CDR1 reads MNHNS; CDR2 reads SASEGT. The CDR3 nucleotides read TGTGCCAGCAGTCCCAACCTCGGGACAGCCTATGGCTACACCTTC. Protein product: CASSPNLGTAYGYTF.

V is TRBV24-1 and J is TRBJ2-1; 7 bases align to TRBD2. The J segment lost 0 bases and the V segment lost 9 bases, leaving 4 bases of the junction unmatched. Germline loops: CDR1 KGHDR, CDR2 SFDVKD. The CDR3 length is 14 residues. The CDR3 is CATGSGPSYNEQFF. For the CDR3, the DNA is TGTGCCACCGGTAGCGGGCCCTCCTACAATGAGCAGTTCTTC.